This TCR beta chain was recovered during a study of blood T cell repertoires in COVID-19. Study-wide context: Acute and convalescent COVID-19 specimens originated in the United States, Italy and Spain. T cells, B-cell-depleted T cells, or PBMCs provided the cDNA or gDNA that served as material.

V was clipped by 3 bases and J by 0 bases, with 11 bases between them. The germline gives CDR1 KGHSH, CDR2 LQKENI. The CDR3 has 15 residues. Here immunoSEQ multiplex PCR was the method, and the copy in TCRdb shows in-frame clones only, minus some. Here the sample spans 150,000 to 200,000 clones, around 89% being singletons. Study members were between about 18 and 90 years old and lived in approximately 25 US regions. Two negative PCRs, clearance, or symptom resolution were required of recovered Cohort 3 donors. Sequencing used PBMCs or T cells enriched from blood (not recorded which). The source of this sequence is a woman under 30 who had recovered from COVID-19. V gene TRBV18 combines with J gene TRBJ1-1; D is uncertain. The CDR3 here is CASSPSFSLNTEAFF. As DNA, the CDR3 is TGTGCCAGCTCACCGTCTTTCAGTTTGAACACTGAAGCTTTCTTT.